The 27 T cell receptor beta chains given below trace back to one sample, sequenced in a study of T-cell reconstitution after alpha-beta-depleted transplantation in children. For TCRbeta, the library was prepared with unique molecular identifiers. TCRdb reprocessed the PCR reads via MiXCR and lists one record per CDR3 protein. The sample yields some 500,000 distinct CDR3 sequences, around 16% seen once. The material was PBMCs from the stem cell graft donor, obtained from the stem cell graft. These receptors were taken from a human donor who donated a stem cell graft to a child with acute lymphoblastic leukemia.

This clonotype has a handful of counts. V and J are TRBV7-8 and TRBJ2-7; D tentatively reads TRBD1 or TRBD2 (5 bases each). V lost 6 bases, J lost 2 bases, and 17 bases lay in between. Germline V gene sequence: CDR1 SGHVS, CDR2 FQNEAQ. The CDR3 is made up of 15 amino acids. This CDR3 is CASSIRDGRTYEQYF. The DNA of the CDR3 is TGTGCCAGCAGTATCCGGGACGGAAGAACCTACGAGCAGTACTTC.

The CDR3 reads CASSYRVQSTEAFF. In DNA, the CDR3 is TGTGCCAGCAGTTACCGGGTCCAGAGCACTGAAGCTTTCTTT. V usage is TRBV6-5 and J usage is TRBJ1-1; D not resolved. The CDR3 extends over 14 amino acids. Looked up from germline, CDR1 is MNHEY and CDR2 is SVGAGI. Trimming pared 2 bases from V and 4 bases from J, leaving 11 bases between.

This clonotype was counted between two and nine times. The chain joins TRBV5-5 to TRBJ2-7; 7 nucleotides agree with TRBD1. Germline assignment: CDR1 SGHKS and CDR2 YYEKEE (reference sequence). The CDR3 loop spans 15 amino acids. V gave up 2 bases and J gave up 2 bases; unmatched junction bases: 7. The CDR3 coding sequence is TGTGCCAGCAGCTTTCCGGGACAGCCTCCCTACGAGCAGTACTTC. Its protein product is CASSFPGQPPYEQYF.

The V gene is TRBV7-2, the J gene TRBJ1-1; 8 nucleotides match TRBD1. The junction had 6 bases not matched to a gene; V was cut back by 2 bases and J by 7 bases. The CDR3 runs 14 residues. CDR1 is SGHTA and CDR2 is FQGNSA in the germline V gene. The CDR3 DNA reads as TGTGCCAGCAGCTTATCCAGGGGGCGGATTGAAGCTTTCTTT. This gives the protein CASSLSRGRIEAFF. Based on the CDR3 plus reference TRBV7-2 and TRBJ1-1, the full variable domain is GAGVSQSPSNKVTEKGKDVELRCDPISGHTALYWYRQSLGQGLEFLIYFQGNSAPDKSGLPSDRFSAERTGGSVSTLTIQRTQQEDSAVYLCASSLSRGRIEAFFGQGTRLTVV.

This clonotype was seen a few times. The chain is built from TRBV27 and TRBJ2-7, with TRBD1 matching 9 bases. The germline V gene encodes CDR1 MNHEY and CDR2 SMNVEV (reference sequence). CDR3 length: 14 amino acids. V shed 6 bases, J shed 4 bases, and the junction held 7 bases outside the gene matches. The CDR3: CASRPGQGPYEQYF. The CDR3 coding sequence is TGTGCCAGCAGACCGGGACAGGGTCCGTACGAGCAGTACTTC.

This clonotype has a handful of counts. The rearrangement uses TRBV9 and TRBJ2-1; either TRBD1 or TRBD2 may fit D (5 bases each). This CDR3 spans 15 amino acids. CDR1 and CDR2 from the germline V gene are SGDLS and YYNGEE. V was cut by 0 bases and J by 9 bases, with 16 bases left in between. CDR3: CASSVGDPTPSEQFF. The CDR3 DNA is TGTGCCAGCAGCGTAGGGGACCCAACCCCGAGTGAGCAGTTCTTC.

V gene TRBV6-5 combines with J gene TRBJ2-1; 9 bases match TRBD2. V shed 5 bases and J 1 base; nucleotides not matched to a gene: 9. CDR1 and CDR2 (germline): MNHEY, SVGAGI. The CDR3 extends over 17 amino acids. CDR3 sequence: CASSTSGLSQSYNEQFF. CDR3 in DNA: TGTGCCAGCAGTACTAGCGGGCTATCGCAGTCCTACAATGAGCAGTTCTTC.

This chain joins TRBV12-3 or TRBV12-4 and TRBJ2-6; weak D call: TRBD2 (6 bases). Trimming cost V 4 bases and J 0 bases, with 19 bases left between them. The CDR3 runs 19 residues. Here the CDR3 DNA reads TGTGCCAGCAGTTCATGGGGGAGGAGAGCCTCCTCTGGGGCCAACGTCCTGACTTTC. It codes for CASSSWGRRASSGANVLTF.

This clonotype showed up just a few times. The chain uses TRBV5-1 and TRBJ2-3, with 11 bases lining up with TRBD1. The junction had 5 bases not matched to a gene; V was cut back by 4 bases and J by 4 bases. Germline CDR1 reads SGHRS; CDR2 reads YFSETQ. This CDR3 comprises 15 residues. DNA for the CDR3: TGCGCCAGCAGCGGACAGGGGGCGACCGCAGATACGCAGTATTTT. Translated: CASSGQGATADTQYF.

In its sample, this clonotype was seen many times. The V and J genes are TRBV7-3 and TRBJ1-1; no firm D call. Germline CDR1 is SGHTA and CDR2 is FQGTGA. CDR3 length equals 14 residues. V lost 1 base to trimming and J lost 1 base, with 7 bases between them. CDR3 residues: CASSLRAGNTEAFF. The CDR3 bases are TGTGCCAGCAGCTTAAGGGCAGGGAACACTGAAGCTTTCTTT.

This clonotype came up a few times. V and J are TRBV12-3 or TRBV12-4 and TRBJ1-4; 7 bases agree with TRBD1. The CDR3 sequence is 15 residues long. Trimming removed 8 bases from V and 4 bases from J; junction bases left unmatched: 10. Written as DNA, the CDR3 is TGTGCCAGCTACAACCGGGACAGCTTTAATGAAAAACTGTTTTTT. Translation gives CASYNRDSFNEKLFF.

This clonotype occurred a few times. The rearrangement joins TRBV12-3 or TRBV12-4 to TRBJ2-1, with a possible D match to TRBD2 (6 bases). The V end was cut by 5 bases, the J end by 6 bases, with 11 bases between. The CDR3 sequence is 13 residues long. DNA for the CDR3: TGTGCCAGCAGTCGGACTATTGGCAATGAGCAGTTCTTC. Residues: CASSRTIGNEQFF.

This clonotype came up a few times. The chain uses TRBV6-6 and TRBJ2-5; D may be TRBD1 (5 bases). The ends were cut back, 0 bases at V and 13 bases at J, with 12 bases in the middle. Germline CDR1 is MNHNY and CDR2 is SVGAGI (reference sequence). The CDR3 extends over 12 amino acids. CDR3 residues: CASSYSGDGRYF. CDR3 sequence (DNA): TGTGCCAGCAGTTACTCAGGGGATGGTCGGTACTTC.

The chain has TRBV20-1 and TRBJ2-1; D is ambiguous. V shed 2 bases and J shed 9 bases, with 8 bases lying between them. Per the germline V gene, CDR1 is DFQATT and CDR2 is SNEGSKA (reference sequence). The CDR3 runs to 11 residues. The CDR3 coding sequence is TGCAGTGCTAGATCCGTGGGTGAGCAGTTCTTC. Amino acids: CSARSVGEQFF.

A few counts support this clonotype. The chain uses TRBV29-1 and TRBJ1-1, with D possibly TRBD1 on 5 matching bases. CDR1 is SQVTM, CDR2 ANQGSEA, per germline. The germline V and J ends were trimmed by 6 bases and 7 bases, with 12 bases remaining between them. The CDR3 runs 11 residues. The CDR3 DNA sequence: TGCAGCGTCCGACAGTGGGGTGAAGCTTTCTTT. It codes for CSVRQWGEAFF.

CDR3 sequence reads: CASSWAGYITEAFF. The CDR3 DNA sequence: TGTGCCAGCAGTTGGGCAGGGTATATCACTGAAGCTTTCTTT. This rearrangement joins TRBV27 to TRBJ1-1; TRBD1 is a possible D gene (5 bases). This CDR3 region has 14 residues. CDR1 is MNHEY and CDR2 is SMNVEV in the germline V gene (reference sequence). V was cut by 4 bases and J by 4 bases, with 13 bases left in between.

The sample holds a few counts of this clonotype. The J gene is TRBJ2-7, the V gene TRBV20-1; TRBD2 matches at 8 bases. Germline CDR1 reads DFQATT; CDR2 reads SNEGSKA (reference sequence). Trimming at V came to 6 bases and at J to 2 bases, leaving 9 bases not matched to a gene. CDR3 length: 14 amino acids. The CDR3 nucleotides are TGCAGTGCCCCGCACGAGCGGGAGCCCTACGAGCAGTACTTC. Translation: CSAPHEREPYEQYF.

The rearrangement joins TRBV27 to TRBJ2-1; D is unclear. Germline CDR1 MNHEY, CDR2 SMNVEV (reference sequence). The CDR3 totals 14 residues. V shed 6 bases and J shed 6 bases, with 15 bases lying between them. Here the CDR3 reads CASSGRVTRNEQFF. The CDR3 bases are TGTGCCAGCAGCGGCCGCGTCACACGCAATGAGCAGTTCTTC.

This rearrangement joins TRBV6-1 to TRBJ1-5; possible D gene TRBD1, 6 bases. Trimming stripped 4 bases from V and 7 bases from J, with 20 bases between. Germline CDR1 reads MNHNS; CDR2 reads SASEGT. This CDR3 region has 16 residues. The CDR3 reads CASSARDKVWVQPQHF. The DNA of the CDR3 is TGTGCCAGCAGTGCCCGGGACAAGGTTTGGGTGCAGCCCCAGCATTTT.

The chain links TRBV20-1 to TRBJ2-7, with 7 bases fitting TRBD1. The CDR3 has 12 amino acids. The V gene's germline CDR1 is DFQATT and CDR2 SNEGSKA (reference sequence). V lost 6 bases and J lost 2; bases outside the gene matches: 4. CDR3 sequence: CSAAGTAYEQYF. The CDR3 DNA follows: TGCAGTGCCGCCGGGACAGCCTACGAGCAGTACTTC.

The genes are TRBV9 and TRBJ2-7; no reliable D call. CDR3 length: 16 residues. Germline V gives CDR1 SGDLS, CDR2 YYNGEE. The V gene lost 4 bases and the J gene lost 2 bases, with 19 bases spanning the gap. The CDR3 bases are TGTGCCAGCAGCCCAAGTGGCGTCAGCCGAACCTACGAGCAGTACTTC. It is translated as CASSPSGVSRTYEQYF.

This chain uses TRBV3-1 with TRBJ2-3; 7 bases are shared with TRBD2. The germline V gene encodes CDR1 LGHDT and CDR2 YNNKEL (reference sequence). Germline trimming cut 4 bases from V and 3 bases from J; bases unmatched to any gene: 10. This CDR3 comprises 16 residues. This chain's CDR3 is CASSPPRGRNTDTQYF. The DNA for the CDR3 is TGTGCCAGCAGCCCCCCCCGCGGGAGAAATACAGATACGCAGTATTTT.

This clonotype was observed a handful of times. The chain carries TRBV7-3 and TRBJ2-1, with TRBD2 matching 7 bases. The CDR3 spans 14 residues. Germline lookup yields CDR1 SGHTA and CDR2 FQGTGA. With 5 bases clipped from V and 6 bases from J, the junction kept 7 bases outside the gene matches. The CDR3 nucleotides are TGTGCCAGCAGCCCCATGGCTAGCGGCAATGAGCAGTTCTTC. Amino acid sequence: CASSPMASGNEQFF.

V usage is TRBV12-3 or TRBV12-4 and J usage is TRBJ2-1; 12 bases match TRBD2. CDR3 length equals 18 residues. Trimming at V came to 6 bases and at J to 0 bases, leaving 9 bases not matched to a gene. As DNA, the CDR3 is TGTGCCAGCAGCTATGATGGGACTAGCGGGCACTCCTACAATGAGCAGTTCTTC. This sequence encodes CASSYDGTSGHSYNEQFF.

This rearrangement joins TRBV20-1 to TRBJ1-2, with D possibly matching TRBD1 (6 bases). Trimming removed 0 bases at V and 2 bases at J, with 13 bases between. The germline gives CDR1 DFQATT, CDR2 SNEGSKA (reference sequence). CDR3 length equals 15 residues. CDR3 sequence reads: CSARDGQRLNYGYTF. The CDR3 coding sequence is TGCAGTGCTAGAGATGGACAGCGATTAAACTATGGCTACACCTTC.

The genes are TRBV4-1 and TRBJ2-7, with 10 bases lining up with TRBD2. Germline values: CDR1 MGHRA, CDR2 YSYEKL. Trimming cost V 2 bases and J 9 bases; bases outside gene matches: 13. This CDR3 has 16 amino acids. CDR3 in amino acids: CASSQFGGLALDGQYF. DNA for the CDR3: TGCGCCAGCAGCCAATTCGGGGGACTAGCGCTTGACGGGCAGTACTTC.

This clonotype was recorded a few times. CDR3 amino acids: CSVTELPYEQYF. The CDR3 nucleotides are TGCAGCGTTACAGAGCTACCCTACGAGCAGTACTTC. The chain couples TRBV29-1 to TRBJ2-7; D not resolved. CDR3 size: 12 residues. In germline, CDR1 is SQVTM, CDR2 ANQGSEA. Trimming pared 5 bases from V and 2 bases from J, leaving 10 bases between.